This TCR beta chain stems from a study of molecular identifiers for immune sequencing clone quantification. Whole-study findings and limits: Identical TCR molecules that share a barcode could lead to an underestimation of highly expanded clone sizes. Clones exceeding 20 RNA copies carried over 97% of effector molecules but under 1% of naive-cell molecules.

This clonotype was detected a few times. Its matching antigen is unknown. The V gene lost 0 bases and the J gene lost 2 bases, with 13 bases spanning the gap. Germline V gene sequence: CDR1 LGHNA, CDR2 YSLEER. This CDR3 contains 16 residues. Naive CD8 T cells were picked out by sorting for CD8+CD4-CCR7+CD45RA+. TCRdb re-analysed the PCR reads in MiXCR, keeping a single row per CDR3 protein. Among 400,000 to 600,000 distinct CDR3 sequences listed, about a fifth were seen once. Sequencing was performed on naive CD8+ T cells from blood, with Jurkat cell RNA spiked in. Described subset: FACS-sorted CD8+CD4-CCR7+CD45RA+ naive T cells. The sequence was collected from a human donor in good health. Some libraries in this study had Jurkat cell RNA spiked in. The gene calls are TRBV4-3 and TRBJ1-1; D is ambiguous. CDR3 region: CASSQDVGNRNTEAFF. CDR3 nucleotides: TGCGCCAGCAGCCAAGATGTCGGGAACAGAAACACTGAAGCTTTCTTT.